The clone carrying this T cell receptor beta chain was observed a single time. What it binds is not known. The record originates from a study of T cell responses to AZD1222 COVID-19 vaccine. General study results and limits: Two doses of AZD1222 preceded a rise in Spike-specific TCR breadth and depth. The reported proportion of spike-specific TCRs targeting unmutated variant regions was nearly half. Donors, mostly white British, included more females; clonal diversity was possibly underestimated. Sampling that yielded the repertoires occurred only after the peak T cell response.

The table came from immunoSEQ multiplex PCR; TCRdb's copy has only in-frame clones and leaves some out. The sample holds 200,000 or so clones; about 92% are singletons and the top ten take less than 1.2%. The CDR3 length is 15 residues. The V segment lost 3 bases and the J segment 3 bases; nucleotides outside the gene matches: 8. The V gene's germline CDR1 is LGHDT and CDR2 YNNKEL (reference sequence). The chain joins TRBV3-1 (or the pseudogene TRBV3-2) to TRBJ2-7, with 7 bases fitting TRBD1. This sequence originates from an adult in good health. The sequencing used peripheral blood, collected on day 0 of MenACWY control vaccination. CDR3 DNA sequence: TGTGCCAGCAGCCAGACAGGGAATCCTGGCTACGAGCAGTACTTC. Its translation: CASSQTGNPGYEQYF.